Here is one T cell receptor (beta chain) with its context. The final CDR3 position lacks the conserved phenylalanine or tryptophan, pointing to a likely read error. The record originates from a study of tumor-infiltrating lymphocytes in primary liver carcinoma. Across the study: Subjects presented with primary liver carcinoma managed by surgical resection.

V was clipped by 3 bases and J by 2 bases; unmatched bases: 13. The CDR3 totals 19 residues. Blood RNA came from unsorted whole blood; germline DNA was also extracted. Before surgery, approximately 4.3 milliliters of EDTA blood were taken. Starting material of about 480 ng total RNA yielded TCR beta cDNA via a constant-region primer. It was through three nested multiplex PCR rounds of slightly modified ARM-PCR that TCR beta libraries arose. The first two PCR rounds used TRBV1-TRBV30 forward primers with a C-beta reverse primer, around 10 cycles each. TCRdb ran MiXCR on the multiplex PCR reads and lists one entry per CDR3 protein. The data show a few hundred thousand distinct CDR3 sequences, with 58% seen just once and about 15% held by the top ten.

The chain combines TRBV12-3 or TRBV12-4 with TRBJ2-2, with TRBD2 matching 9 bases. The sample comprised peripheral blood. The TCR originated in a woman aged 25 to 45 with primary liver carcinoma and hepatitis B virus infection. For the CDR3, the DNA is TGTGCCAGCAGTTTCGTCCCTCTAGCGGGATTGAAAAACACCGGGGAGCTGTTTTAT. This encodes CASSFVPLAGLKNTGELFY.